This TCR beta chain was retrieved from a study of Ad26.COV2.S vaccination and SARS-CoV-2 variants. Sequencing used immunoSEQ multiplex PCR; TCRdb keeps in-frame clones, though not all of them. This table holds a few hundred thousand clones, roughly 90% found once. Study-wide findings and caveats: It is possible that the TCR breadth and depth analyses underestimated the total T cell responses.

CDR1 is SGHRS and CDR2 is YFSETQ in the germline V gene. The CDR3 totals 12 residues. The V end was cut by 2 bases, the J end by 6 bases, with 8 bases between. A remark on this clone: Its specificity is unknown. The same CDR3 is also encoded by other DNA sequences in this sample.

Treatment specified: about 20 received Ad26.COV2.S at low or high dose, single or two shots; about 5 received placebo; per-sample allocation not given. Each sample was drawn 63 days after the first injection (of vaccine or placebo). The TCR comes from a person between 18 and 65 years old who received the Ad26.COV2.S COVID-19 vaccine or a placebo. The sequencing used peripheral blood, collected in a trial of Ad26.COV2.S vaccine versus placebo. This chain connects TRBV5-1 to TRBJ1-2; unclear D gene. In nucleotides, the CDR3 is TGCGCCAGCAGCTTAGAGGGAAATGGCTACACCTTC. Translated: CASSLEGNGYTF.